This record looks at one TCR beta chain sequence and its context. Antigen: not known. One junction end does not reproduce the germline sequence, and a read error may be involved. The CDR3 is made up of 14 amino acids. CDR1 and CDR2 (germline): ENHRY, SYGVKD. TCRdb independently ran MiXCR on the reads; one entry per CDR3 protein. Counted here are approximately 700,000 distinct CDR3 sequences, 35% occurring once; the ten biggest clones make up about 2.8%. The data belong to a study of T cell repertoires in cytomegalovirus infection. Study-wide results and limits: Dominating the ex vivo response were HLA-C-restricted CMV-specific TCR beta clonotypes.

This TCR derives from a human donor in good health (CMV status not recorded). Some clones in this sample may be carry-over from other donors' samples. The rearrangement joins TRBV10-3 to TRBJ1-5; 7 nucleotides line up with TRBD1. Sequencing was done on a sample of PBMCs. DNA for the CDR3: TGTGCCATCAGTGAGTCCAGGGGGGGTCAGCCCCAGAATTTT. Its translation: CAISESRGGQPQNF.